The source of this T cell receptor beta chain is a study of vaccination and CD4 T cells after COVID-19. Whole-study context: The control cultures got either a CEFX pool, an HIV-1 Nef pool, or no peptide at all.

Study outcomes and limitations: Within convalescent individuals, 304 out of 307 vaccine-specific clones proved to be spike mono-reactive.

The CDR3 spans 15 residues. Trimming took off 1 base at V and 0 bases at J, with 5 bases between the two ends. CDR1 is SGHNT and CDR2 is YYREEE in the germline V gene (reference sequence). About this clonotype itself: The antigen is unknown.

Once obtained from cultured CD4+ T cells, the DNA was sequenced using the Oncomine TCR Beta short-read assay. The genomic DNA was obtained from cultured CD4+ T cells by extraction with the QIAamp micro DNA kit. TCRdb called the PCR reads again in MiXCR, with one record for every CDR3 protein. The sample contains under 20,000 distinct CDR3 sequences, 26% of which appear only once. This sample's treatment: roughly 10-day PBMC culture with coronavirus spike peptide pools or control peptides (ViraFEST assay). TCRs were sequenced by ViraFEST after antigen-specific T cells had been expanded with peptide pools.

The sequence came from a human donor with COVID-19. Material: cultured CD4+ T cells from blood. This chain connects TRBV5-4 to TRBJ2-6; no clear D. CDR3 in DNA: TGTGCCAGCAGCTTGCTGAGCTCTGGGGCCAACGTCCTGACTTTC. Translation: CASSLLSSGANVLTF.